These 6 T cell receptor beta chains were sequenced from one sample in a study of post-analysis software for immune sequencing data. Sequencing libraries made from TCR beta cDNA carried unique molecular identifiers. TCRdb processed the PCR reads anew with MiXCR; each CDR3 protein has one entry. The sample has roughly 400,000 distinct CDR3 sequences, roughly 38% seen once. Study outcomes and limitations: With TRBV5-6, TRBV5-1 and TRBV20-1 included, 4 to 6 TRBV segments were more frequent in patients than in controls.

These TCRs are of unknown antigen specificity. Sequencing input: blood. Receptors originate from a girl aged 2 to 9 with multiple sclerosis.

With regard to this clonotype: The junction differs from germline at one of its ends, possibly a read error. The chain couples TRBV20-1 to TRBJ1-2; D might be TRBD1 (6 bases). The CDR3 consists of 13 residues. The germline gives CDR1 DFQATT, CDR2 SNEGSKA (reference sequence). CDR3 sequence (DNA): TGCAATGCTAGGGGACGGGGGGCCTATGGCTACACCTTC. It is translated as CNARGRGAYGYTF.

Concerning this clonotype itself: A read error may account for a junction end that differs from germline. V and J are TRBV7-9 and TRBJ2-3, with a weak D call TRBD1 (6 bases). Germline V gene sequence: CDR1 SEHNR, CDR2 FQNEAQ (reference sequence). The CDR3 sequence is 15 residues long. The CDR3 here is CASSLAGQNPDTQYF. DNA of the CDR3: TGTGCCAGCAGCCTAGCCGGACAGAATCCAGATACGCAGTATTTT. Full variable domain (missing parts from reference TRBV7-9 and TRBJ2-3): DTGVSQNPRHKITKRGQNVTFRCDPISEHNRLYWYRQTLGQGPEFLTYFQNEAQLEKSRLLSDRFSAERPKGSFSTLEIQRTEQGDSAMYLCASSLAGQNPDTQYFGPGTRLTVL.

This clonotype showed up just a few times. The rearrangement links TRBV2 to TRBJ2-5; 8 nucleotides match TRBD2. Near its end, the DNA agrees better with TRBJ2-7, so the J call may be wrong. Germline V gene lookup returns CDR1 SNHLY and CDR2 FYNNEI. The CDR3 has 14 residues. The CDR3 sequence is CASRDSSGPYEQYF. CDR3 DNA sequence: TGTGCCAGCAGAGATTCTAGCGGGCCTTACGAGCAGTACTTC.

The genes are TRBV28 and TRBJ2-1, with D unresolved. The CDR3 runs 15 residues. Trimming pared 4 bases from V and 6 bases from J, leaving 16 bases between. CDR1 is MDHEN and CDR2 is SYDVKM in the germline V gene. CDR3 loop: CASSSRWHHPNEQFF. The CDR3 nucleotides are TGTGCCAGCAGTTCAAGGTGGCATCACCCCAATGAGCAGTTCTTC.

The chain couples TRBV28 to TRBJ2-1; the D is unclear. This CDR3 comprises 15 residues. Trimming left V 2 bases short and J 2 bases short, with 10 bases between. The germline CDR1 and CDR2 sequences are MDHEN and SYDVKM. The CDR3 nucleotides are TGTGCCAGCAGTTTAATTAGAGCTACCTACAATGAGCAGTTCTTC. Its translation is CASSLIRATYNEQFF.

As DNA, the CDR3 is TGTGCCAGCAGGCGCAGGGGAGGGTCCACTGAAGCTTTCTTT. It yields the protein CASRRRGGSTEAFF. The J gene is TRBJ1-1, the V gene TRBV12-3 or TRBV12-4; D is possibly TRBD1 (6 bases). The CDR3 is 14 amino acids. Between the trimmed V and J ends, which lost 6 bases and 4 bases, there was a span of 15 bases.